The subject of this entry is one TCR beta chain. This record comes from a study of blood T cell repertoires in COVID-19. For the study at large: Acute-phase and convalescent COVID-19 samples originated in the United States, Italy and Spain. PBMCs, B-cell-depleted T cells, or T cells were the source of the cDNA or gDNA that made up the material.

This CDR3 comprises 12 residues. Germline loops: CDR1 MDHEN, CDR2 SYDVKM. V lost 5 bases and J lost 5, with 9 bases in between. Authors' processing steps: Reference gene primer amplification yielded estimated nucleated cell counts. Libraries were prepared by immunoSEQ multiplex PCR; TCRdb keeps only in-frame clonotypes and omits some of them. The DNA gave D and trimming, while V, J and clone size come from that table. The sample holds 270,000 or so clones, roughly 85% seen once. The chain couples TRBV28 to TRBJ1-2; no definite D call. This receptor was identified in a human donor in a cohort sampled during active COVID-19. The sequenced sample consisted of peripheral blood. The CDR3, as DNA: TGTGCCAGCAGTGTAATTTCTTATGGCTACACCTTC. Translation: CASSVISYGYTF.